This T cell receptor (beta chain) emerged from a study of CD8+ T cells in alopecia areata. Following extraction, RNA underwent reverse transcription to cDNA, which served as the sequencing template. The table came from immunoSEQ multiplex PCR; TCRdb's copy has only in-frame clones and leaves some out. This repertoire shows around 200,000 clones, 50% to 70% found once; its top ten account for over 1.5%. This CDR3 is built from 14 residues. In germline, CDR1 is LNHDA, CDR2 SQIVND (reference sequence). The ends were cut back, 5 bases at V and 2 bases at J, with 12 bases in the middle. V and J are TRBV19 and TRBJ2-5, with D perhaps being TRBD1 or TRBD2 (6 bases each). Specimen: CD4+ T cells sorted from blood, collected at week 0. This clonotype originated in a human donor with alopecia areata. The CDR3 region has the DNA TGTGCCAGTAGTGGAGGGACACATCAAGAGACCCAGTACTTC. It encodes CASSGGTHQETQYF.